The clone carrying this T cell receptor (beta chain) is medium-sized. This sample stems from a study of neoadjuvant anti-PD-1 for oral cavity cancer. Assay used: immunoSEQ multiplex PCR; TCRdb lists only in-frame clones, some missing. The sample lists 65,000 to 70,000 clones, around 85% occurring once. Time point in this sample: after neoadjuvant nivolumab, at surgical resection. Blood cells were analyzed directly, without culture or expansion. This CDR3 has 18 residues. V was trimmed by 0 bases and J by 2 bases, leaving 17 bases between them. Germline loops: CDR1 SGHVS, CDR2 FNYEAQ. The TCR was taken from a person aged 40 to 85 with oral cavity squamous cell carcinoma. The chain uses TRBV7-6 and TRBJ1-3; maybe TRBD1 (5 bases). This material consisted of PBMCs, taken after nivolumab (anti-PD-1) treatment. The CDR3 DNA follows: TGTGCCAGCAGCTTAGCTCGGGCCGGGGGGTGGACTGGAAACACCATATATTTT. Residues: CASSLARAGGWTGNTIYF.